This T cell receptor beta chain derives from a study of T-cell memory formation after mild COVID-19. Study observations and caveats: Cross-reactive memory apparently joined, as some responding clones appeared in pre-infection memory.

The CDR3 totals 14 residues. Germline V gene data show CDR1 as LGHNA and CDR2 as YNFKEQ. Trimming cost V 1 base and J 3 bases, with 7 bases left between them. TCRdb reprocessed the 5' RACE reads via MiXCR and lists one record per CDR3 protein. In the table there are just over 400,000 distinct CDR3 sequences, around a quarter of which are singletons. This clonotype was seen only a few times. Its target is not known. V gene TRBV4-2 combines with J gene TRBJ2-4; D gene uncertain. This clonotype originated in an adult woman who had mild COVID-19 (a few samples of this study predate the infection). Cell type and time point are not known. The sequencing input was PBMCs or a T cell subset sorted from them (not recorded which). CDR3 sequence reads: CASSQGTGKNIQYF. CDR3 sequence (DNA): TGTGCCAGCAGCCAAGGTACCGGCAAAAACATTCAGTACTTC.